This entry lists 20 T cell receptor beta chains sequenced from one sample in a study of blood T cell repertoires in COVID-19. Profiling relied on immunoSEQ multiplex PCR, and the TCRdb table lists in-frame clones only, not all of them. Altogether 150,000 to 200,000 clones are present, 82% being singletons, with the ten largest covering 22%. The sequencing sample was made of peripheral blood. The receptors here all came from a woman aged 80 or over with acute or convalescent COVID-19.

The chain uses TRBV25-1 and TRBJ2-5, with 7 bases identical to TRBD2. This CDR3 spans 18 amino acids. The trim removed 0 bases at V and 5 bases at J, leaving 15 bases unmatched. Germline CDR1 and CDR2: MGHDK and SYGVNS. CDR3 sequence (DNA): TGTGCCAGCAGTGAATATTTTGTGGCTAGCGGAAGTGGGGAGACCCAGTACTTC. Translated: CASSEYFVASGSGETQYF.

CDR3 in DNA: TGCGCCAGCAGCCCAACAGGGGCCAGGTACGAGCAGTACTTC. Translation gives CASSPTGARYEQYF. This chain uses TRBV5-1 with TRBJ2-7; 7 nucleotides line up with TRBD1. This CDR3 spans 14 amino acids. Per germline, CDR1 SGHRS and CDR2 YFSETQ. V lost 4 bases to trimming and J lost 4 bases; unmatched junction nucleotides: 8.

This clone has more than one count but fewer than ten. The rearrangement uses TRBV29-1 and TRBJ1-5; D not resolved. CDR3 length equals 13 residues. Germline values: CDR1 SQVTM, CDR2 ANQGSEA. Trimming left V 4 bases short and J 3 bases short, with 10 bases between. The CDR3 DNA is TGCAGCGTTGTAATACAAGTCAATCAGCCCCAGCATTTT. Translated: CSVVIQVNQPQHF. The entire variable domain, with the rest obtained from reference TRBV29-1 and TRBJ1-5, is as follows: SAVISQKPSRDICQRGTSLTIQCQVDSQVTMMFWYRQQPGQSLTLIATANQGSEATYESGFVIDKFPISRPNLTFSTLTVSNMSPEDSSIYLCSVVIQVNQPQHFGDGTRLSIL.

This clone was recorded once. The chain has TRBV30 and TRBJ2-1; D might be TRBD2 (6 bases). The V and J ends lost 0 bases and 3 bases respectively, with 21 bases between them. CDR1 is GTSNPN and CDR2 is SVGIG in the germline V gene (reference sequence). The CDR3 spans 18 residues. The CDR3 spells CAWSVQPLFGGDYNEQFF. The CDR3 coding sequence is TGTGCCTGGAGTGTACAGCCCCTGTTCGGAGGGGACTACAATGAGCAGTTCTTC.

This chain connects TRBV18 to TRBJ2-1, with 11 positions matching TRBD2. The germline CDR1 and CDR2 sequences are KGHSH and LQKENI. The V segment lost 0 bases and the J segment 4 bases; nucleotides outside the gene matches: 5. The CDR3 covers 17 residues. The CDR3 loop is CASSPPGLAGGYNEQFF. Here the CDR3 DNA reads TGTGCCAGCTCACCACCTGGCCTAGCGGGAGGATACAATGAGCAGTTCTTC.

The V gene is TRBV28, the J gene TRBJ2-7; D is undetermined. Germline CDR1 reads MDHEN; CDR2 reads SYDVKM. The CDR3 loop spans 14 amino acids. V was clipped by 7 bases and J by 2 bases, with 15 bases between them. CDR3 bases: TGTGCCAGCATTAATAGGAGCCCTACCTACGAGCAGTACTTC. It yields the protein CASINRSPTYEQYF.

The chain links TRBV29-1 to TRBJ1-5; TRBD1 might be the D (5 bases). Trimming left V 5 bases short and J 5 bases short, with 16 bases between. The CDR3 is 14 residues long. The V gene's germline CDR1 is SQVTM and CDR2 ANQGSEA. CDR3 nucleotide sequence: TGCAGCGTTTCCCTATCAGGGCCGGATCAGCCCCAGCATTTT. As protein: CSVSLSGPDQPQHF.

The rearrangement joins TRBV23-1 to TRBJ1-5; D ambiguous. TRBV23-1 counts as an open reading frame of uncertain function. Between the trimmed V and J ends, which lost 4 bases and 2 bases, there was a span of 12 bases. CDR3 size: 15 residues. CDR3 protein: CASSRGSIGNQPQHF. The DNA for the CDR3 is TGCGCCAGCAGTCGCGGCAGTATAGGCAATCAGCCCCAGCATTTT.

The chain is built from TRBV6-1 and TRBJ2-5, with D perhaps matching TRBD2 (5 bases). Trimming took off 2 bases at V and 1 base at J, with 11 bases between the two ends. The CDR3 spans 15 residues. Germline CDR1 MNHNS, CDR2 SASEGT. In DNA form, the CDR3 reads TGTGCCAGCAGTGAAACGCGGACTGGCCAAGAGACCCAGTACTTC. It is translated as CASSETRTGQETQYF.

The rearrangement uses TRBV19 and TRBJ1-6; possibly TRBD1 for D (5 bases). Trimming removed 2 bases from V and 8 bases from J, with 13 bases in between. Germline V gene lookup returns CDR1 LNHDA and CDR2 SQIVND (reference sequence). The CDR3 loop spans 15 amino acids. For the CDR3, the DNA is TGTGCCAGTAGTATAAGGTCAGGAGGGGATTCACCCCTCCACTTT. This translates into CASSIRSGGDSPLHF.

The CDR3 nucleotides are TGTGCCAGCAGCCAAACAGGGCTCGGCTATGGCTACACCTTC. Residues: CASSQTGLGYGYTF. The chain couples TRBV14 to TRBJ1-2; D perhaps matches TRBD1 (6 bases). Trimming pared 2 bases from V and 4 bases from J, leaving 11 bases between. CDR1 and CDR2 (germline): SGHDN, FVKESK. This CDR3 has 14 residues.

The chain links TRBV3-1 (or the pseudogene TRBV3-2) to TRBJ2-5, with 10 bases aligning to TRBD2. Trimming at V came to 1 base and at J to 0 bases, leaving 5 bases not matched to a gene. Germline CDR1 is LGHDT and CDR2 is YNNKEL (reference sequence). The CDR3 loop spans 17 amino acids. In DNA form, the CDR3 reads TGTGCCAGCAGCCAAGGGTGGGGGACTAGCGACCAAGAGACCCAGTACTTC. This gives the protein CASSQGWGTSDQETQYF.

V is TRBV6-5 and J is TRBJ1-2; possibly TRBD1 for D (5 bases). CDR3 length equals 14 residues. Germline V lookup: CDR1 MNHEY, CDR2 SVGAGI. Trimming shortened V by 5 bases and J by 3 bases, and 13 bases separated the two germline ends. CDR3 sequence (DNA): TGTGCCAGCAGTCGGGGGGGACCAGACTATGGCTACACCTTC. Translating gives CASSRGGPDYGYTF.

The chain recombines TRBV30 with TRBJ2-1; possible D gene TRBD1, 6 bases. V was pared by 0 bases and J by 10 bases, with 10 bases between. The CDR3 totals 12 residues. The germline V gene has CDR1 GTSNPN and CDR2 SVGIG (reference sequence). CDR3: CAWSVQGREQFF. The CDR3 DNA follows: TGTGCCTGGAGTGTACAGGGCAGAGAGCAGTTCTTC.

This clone was counted a single time. The chain is built from TRBV6-5 and TRBJ2-1; tentative D call: TRBD2 (6 bases). Trimming removed 4 bases from V and 9 bases from J, with 13 bases in between. This CDR3 spans 13 amino acids. Looked up from germline, CDR1 is MNHEY and CDR2 is SVGAGI. The CDR3 coding sequence is TGTGCCAGCAGTTCACCGGGAGTCGGTGAGCAGTTCTTC. Encoded protein: CASSSPGVGEQFF.

The chain recombines TRBV4-2 with TRBJ2-7, with TRBD1 identical over 10 bases. V gave up 4 bases and J gave up 3 bases; unmatched junction bases: 6. The CDR3 contains 15 residues. Per the germline V gene, CDR1 is LGHNA and CDR2 is YNFKEQ. CDR3 nucleotide sequence: TGTGCCAGCAGCCCTCAGGGACAGGGGTTCTACGAGCAGTACTTC. Its protein product is CASSPQGQGFYEQYF.

The gene calls are TRBV11-2 and TRBJ1-2, with TRBD1 matching 9 bases. The CDR3 consists of 14 residues. CDR1 SGHAT and CDR2 FQNNGV come from the germline V gene. V shed 5 bases, J shed 5 bases, and the junction held 6 bases outside the gene matches. The CDR3 sequence: CASSLGQGLYGYTF. CDR3 sequence (DNA): TGTGCCAGCAGCCTAGGACAGGGGTTATATGGCTACACCTTC.

The chain employs TRBV5-4 and TRBJ2-1; maybe TRBD2 (6 bases). V was shortened by 1 base and J by 0 bases, with 20 bases between the two germline ends. The CDR3 has 19 amino acids. CDR1 is SGHNT and CDR2 is YYREEE in the germline V gene (reference sequence). The CDR3 is CASSLKPSIGRGSYNEQFF. The CDR3 DNA reads TGTGCCAGCAGCTTGAAACCTTCTATCGGGAGAGGCTCCTACAATGAGCAGTTCTTC.

The rearrangement joins TRBV7-9 to TRBJ1-1; 10 bases align to TRBD1. CDR1 and CDR2 (germline): SEHNR, FQNEAQ (reference sequence). The CDR3 loop spans 15 amino acids. J gave up 4 bases and V 5 bases, and 7 bases lay outside the gene matches. The CDR3 region has the DNA TGTGCCAGCAGCCCTCAGGGACAGGGGAGCACTGAAGCTTTCTTT. This codes for CASSPQGQGSTEAFF.

V and J are TRBV7-2 and TRBJ2-1, with TRBD2 matching 11 bases. V was pared by 5 bases and J by 4 bases, with 4 bases of the junction left unmatched. CDR3 length equals 15 residues. Germline CDR1 SGHTA, CDR2 FQGNSA. The CDR3 loop reads CASSEGTSGYNEQFF. In DNA, the CDR3 is TGTGCCAGCAGCGAAGGGACTAGCGGATACAATGAGCAGTTCTTC.